This T cell receptor beta chain was captured in a study of blood T cell repertoires in COVID-19. Study details: Specimens from acute and convalescent COVID-19 originated in the United States, Italy and Spain. Sources were T cells, B-cell-depleted T cells, or PBMCs; the material itself was cDNA or gDNA.

With 1 base removed from V and 1 base from J, the gap between germline ends came to 13 bases. The V gene's germline CDR1 is LNHNV and CDR2 YYDKDF (reference sequence). The CDR3 runs 16 residues. Assay: immunoSEQ multiplex PCR; the TCRdb copy retains only in-frame clones and omits some. The data contain 250,000 to 300,000 clones, around nine tenths of them singletons. The genes are TRBV15 and TRBJ2-5; tentatively, D is TRBD1 (5 bases). The receptor comes from a young woman with COVID-19, enrolled during active disease. Sequenced input: peripheral blood. Written as DNA, the CDR3 is TGTGCCACCAGCAGAGTCCTACAGGATCCCCAAGAGACCCAGTACTTC. This sequence encodes CATSRVLQDPQETQYF. Full variable domain (outside the CDR3, taken from reference TRBV15 and TRBJ2-5): DAMVIQNPRYQVTQFGKPVTLSCSQTLNHNVMYWYQQKSSQAPKLLFHYYDKDFNNEADTPDNFQSRRPNTSFCFLDIRSPGLGDTAMYLCATSRVLQDPQETQYFGPGTRLLVL.